A single sample gave rise to the 18 T cell receptor beta chains below, sequenced in a study of CD8 T cells in Susac syndrome. Random hexamers were used to reverse transcribe an amount of about 0.5 to 1 ug RNA. A single record per CDR3 protein comes from TCRdb applying MiXCR to the immunoSEQ multiplex PCR reads. The sample yields about 80,000 distinct CDR3 sequences, approximately 94% seen once. The sample was CD8+ T cells from PBMCs. All receptors come from a human donor in good health.

V and J are TRBV20-1 and TRBJ1-1; D is unclear. V was pared by 4 bases and J by 10 bases, with 7 bases between. Germline CDR1 is DFQATT and CDR2 is SNEGSKA (reference sequence). This CDR3 comprises 9 residues. In nucleotides, the CDR3 is TGCAGTGCTATCCGGGGAGCTTTCTTT. It encodes CSAIRGAFF.

The V call is TRBV7-9, the J call TRBJ1-5; D might be TRBD1 (5 bases). Trimming removed 1 base at V and 1 base at J, with 8 bases between. The CDR3 loop spans 15 amino acids. Germline lookup yields CDR1 SEHNR and CDR2 FQNEAQ (reference sequence). CDR3 DNA sequence: TGTGCCAGCAGCTTAGGGGACGCCAGCAATCAGCCCCAGCATTTT. This sequence encodes CASSLGDASNQPQHF.

CDR3 coding DNA: TGCGCCAGCAGCCAGGACGGGAGCCGTAATTCACCCCTCCACTTT. Its protein product is CASSQDGSRNSPLHF. This rearrangement joins TRBV4-1 to TRBJ1-6; no firm D call. This CDR3 spans 15 amino acids. From germline, CDR1 is MGHRA and CDR2 YSYEKL. V lost 3 bases, J lost 6 bases, and 12 bases lay in between.

This rearrangement joins TRBV5-6 to TRBJ1-5; D is perhaps TRBD1 (6 bases). This CDR3 has 16 amino acids. V lost 0 bases and J 0 bases, leaving 10 bases between the germline ends. The germline CDR1 and CDR2 sequences are SGHDT and YYEEEE. Here the CDR3 reads CASSLAGRGSNQPQHF. CDR3 DNA sequence: TGTGCCAGCAGCTTGGCCGGCAGGGGTAGCAATCAGCCCCAGCATTTT.

The chain carries TRBV6-5 and TRBJ2-7, with D perhaps given as TRBD1 or TRBD2 (5 bases each). The V and J ends lost 3 bases and 3 bases respectively, with 21 bases between them. Germline assignment: CDR1 MNHEY and CDR2 SVGAGI. CDR3 length: 17 amino acids. CDR3 nucleotide sequence: TGTGCCAGCAGTTATAAGGGGACCAGGGATTATATCTACGAGCAGTACTTC. Its protein is CASSYKGTRDYIYEQYF.

V gene TRBV14 combines with J gene TRBJ2-2; D is unresolved. The CDR3 runs to 15 residues. Germline V gene sequence: CDR1 SGHDN, CDR2 FVKESK. The V and J ends lost 0 bases and 4 bases respectively, with 9 bases between them. CDR3 region: CASSQDMTVTGELFF. CDR3 DNA sequence: TGTGCCAGCAGCCAAGATATGACGGTCACCGGGGAGCTGTTTTTT.

CDR3 protein: CASLGLAGEDTASTDTQYF. In nucleotides, the CDR3 is TGTGCCAGCCTCGGACTAGCGGGAGAAGACACCGCTAGCACAGATACGCAGTATTTT. The V call is TRBV6-1, the J call TRBJ2-3, with 13 bases that match TRBD2. The CDR3 has 19 amino acids. Trimming at V came to 8 bases and at J to 0 bases, leaving 14 bases not matched to a gene. Per germline, CDR1 MNHNS and CDR2 SASEGT.

The chain recombines TRBV20-1 with TRBJ2-3, with a possible D match to TRBD1 (6 bases). In germline, CDR1 is DFQATT, CDR2 SNEGSKA (reference sequence). V was pared by 1 base and J by 3 bases, with 14 bases between. The CDR3 extends over 15 amino acids. CDR3 DNA: TGCAGTGCTAGAGGGACAGCATATGGAACAGATACGCAGTATTTT. Amino acid sequence: CSARGTAYGTDTQYF.

The gene calls are TRBV27 and TRBJ1-1, with TRBD1 matching over 9 bases. This CDR3 is built from 17 residues. The germline gives CDR1 MNHEY, CDR2 SMNVEV (reference sequence). V shed 6 bases and J 1 base; nucleotides not matched to a gene: 12. Here the CDR3 DNA reads TGTGCCAGCAGGAACGTCCCGGGACAGGGCCCGAACACTGAAGCTTTCTTT. It is translated as CASRNVPGQGPNTEAFF.

CDR3 sequence: CAWRDRGQTQYF. The CDR3 DNA reads as TGTGCCTGGAGGGACAGGGGACAGACCCAGTACTTC. The chain combines TRBV30 with TRBJ2-5; 9 bases are shared with TRBD1. This CDR3 spans 12 amino acids. Trimming at V came to 3 bases and at J to 6 bases, leaving 2 bases not matched to a gene. Looked up from germline, CDR1 is GTSNPN and CDR2 is SVGIG (reference sequence). The full variable domain, in which reference TRBV30 and TRBJ2-5 provide the parts outside the CDR3, is SQTIHQWPATLVQPVGSPLSLECTVEGTSNPNLYWYRQAAGRGLQLLFYSVGIGQISSEVPQNLSASRPQDRQFILSSKKLLLSDSGFYLCAWRDRGQTQYFGPGTRLLVL.

The chain combines TRBV6-2 or TRBV6-3 with TRBJ2-7; D may be TRBD1 (5 bases). There are 13 residues in the CDR3. The ends were cut back, 2 bases at V and 4 bases at J, with 9 bases in the middle. Germline V lookup: CDR1 MNHEY, CDR2 SVGEGT. Here the CDR3 DNA reads TGTGCCAGCAGTTACGTGGACATGTACGAGCAGTACTTC. Its protein is CASSYVDMYEQYF.

This clonotype was seen just once. The V call is TRBV5-6, the J call TRBJ2-7, with TRBD1 matching over 9 bases. Germline values: CDR1 SGHDT, CDR2 YYEEEE. J was trimmed by 1 base and V by 6 bases; bases with no gene match: 5. This CDR3 has 14 amino acids. This CDR3 reads CASTGQGSSYEQYV. The CDR3 DNA reads as TGTGCCAGCACGGGACAGGGTTCGTCCTACGAGCAGTACGTC.

The chain employs TRBV11-1 and TRBJ2-7; 7 nucleotides align to TRBD2. V lost 1 base to trimming and J lost 3 bases; unmatched junction nucleotides: 3. This CDR3 contains 14 residues. In germline, CDR1 is SGHAT, CDR2 FQDESV (reference sequence). CDR3 residues: CASSLESGDYEQYV. CDR3 sequence (DNA): TGTGCCAGCAGCTTAGAAAGCGGGGACTACGAGCAGTACGTC.

The chain joins TRBV6-5 to TRBJ2-7; TRBD2 agrees at 8 bases. CDR1 and CDR2 (germline): MNHEY, SVGAGI. The V segment lost 4 bases and the J segment 0 bases; nucleotides outside the gene matches: 8. The CDR3 has 16 residues. The CDR3 protein is CASSFRRGAFSYEQYF. The CDR3 bases are TGTGCCAGCAGTTTCCGGCGGGGGGCCTTCTCCTACGAGCAGTACTTC.

V gene TRBV18 combines with J gene TRBJ2-7; D might be TRBD1 or TRBD2, each matching 5 bases. Trimming shortened V by 4 bases and J by 1 base, and 11 bases separated the two germline ends. The CDR3 is 14 residues long. Germline values: CDR1 KGHSH, CDR2 LQKENI. The CDR3 loop reads CASSQGTYSYEQYV. The CDR3 DNA follows: TGTGCCAGCTCACAGGGGACCTATTCCTACGAGCAGTACGTC.

The V gene is TRBV27, the J gene TRBJ1-5; D not certain. V gave up 2 bases and J gave up 7 bases, with 12 bases separating them. This CDR3 is built from 14 residues. Germline values: CDR1 MNHEY, CDR2 SMNVEV (reference sequence). As DNA, the CDR3 is TGTGCCAGCAGTTTAATAGGGAAAGGACAGCCCCAGCATTTT. It yields the protein CASSLIGKGQPQHF.

The J gene is TRBJ2-2, the V gene TRBV29-1; perhaps D is TRBD1 or TRBD2 (5 bases each). The CDR3 spans 15 residues. Per the germline V gene, CDR1 is SQVTM and CDR2 is ANQGSEA. V shed 0 bases and J shed 1 base, with 9 bases lying between them. The CDR3 region is CSVEDRGENTGELFF. Here the CDR3 DNA reads TGCAGCGTTGAAGATCGAGGGGAGAACACCGGGGAGCTGTTTTTT.

The chain recombines TRBV28 with TRBJ1-5, with D perhaps matching TRBD1 (5 bases). Trimming took off 6 bases at V and 6 bases at J, with 18 bases between the two ends. Germline loops: CDR1 MDHEN, CDR2 SYDVKM. The CDR3 sequence is 15 residues long. Here the CDR3 reads CASSPTRGGGQPQHF. The DNA for the CDR3 is TGTGCCAGCAGCCCCACTCGGGGGGGAGGTCAGCCCCAGCATTTT. Supplemented by reference TRBV28 and TRBJ1-5, the full variable domain reads DVKVTQSSRYLVKRTGEKVFLECVQDMDHENMFWYRQDPGLGLRLIYFSYDVKMKEKGDIPEGYSVSREKKERFSLILESASTNQTSMYLCASSPTRGGGQPQHFGDGTRLSIL.